The 10 T cell receptor beta chains presented below share a single source sample, sequenced in a study of cytomegalovirus exposure and HLA in healthy donors. Generated by immunoSEQ multiplex PCR, the TCRdb table keeps only in-frame clones and is missing some. The sample has tens of thousands of clones, around 95% seen once. The sequencing sample was made of PBMCs. The receptors stem from a man between 18 and 29 years old in good health and CMV-seropositive.

The chain couples TRBV5-8 to TRBJ2-2, with a possible D match to TRBD2 (6 bases). Between the trimmed V and J ends, which lost 0 bases and 2 bases, there was a span of 11 bases. From germline, CDR1 is SGHTS and CDR2 YDEGEE. The CDR3 runs 16 residues. CDR3 nucleotides: TGTGCCAGCAGCTTGGACACGGGGGATAACACCGGGGAGCTGTTTTTT. It is translated as CASSLDTGDNTGELFF.

The chain is built from TRBV7-8 and TRBJ2-2; D is perhaps TRBD2 (6 bases). The CDR3 loop spans 16 amino acids. Germline lookup yields CDR1 SGHVS and CDR2 FQNEAQ. Trimming pared 5 bases from V and 5 bases from J, leaving 18 bases between. CDR3 sequence: CASSLTITSRTGELFF. CDR3 DNA: TGTGCCAGCAGCCTTACCATCACTAGCAGGACCGGGGAGCTGTTTTTT.

The chain is built from TRBV5-8 and TRBJ2-2, with TRBD2 matching 13 bases. V lost 3 bases, J lost 5 bases, and 10 bases stayed unmatched. This CDR3 comprises 18 residues. The germline V gene encodes CDR1 SGHTS and CDR2 YDEGEE. CDR3 in DNA: TGTGCCAGCAGCTCATCCCGGACTAGCGGGAGTGAAACCGGGGAGCTGTTTTTT. Translated, it gives CASSSSRTSGSETGELFF.

The chain has TRBV10-3 and TRBJ1-1; D uncertain. Trimming pared 11 bases from V and 1 base from J, leaving 14 bases between. The CDR3 runs to 13 residues. Germline V gene lookup returns CDR1 ENHRY and CDR2 SYGVKD. The CDR3 spells CAVLSVGNTEAFF. CDR3 nucleotides: TGTGCCGTCCTATCCGTCGGGAACACTGAAGCTTTCTTT.

The rearrangement links TRBV10-3 to TRBJ1-3; D is undetermined. The ends were cut back, 0 bases at V and 0 bases at J, with 9 bases in the middle. From germline, CDR1 is ENHRY and CDR2 SYGVKD. The CDR3 consists of 16 residues. CDR3 nucleotides: TGTGCCATCAGTGAGTCTTACGGAGCCTCTGGAAACACCATATATTTT. It yields the protein CAISESYGASGNTIYF.

This chain links TRBV6-4 with TRBJ2-3; TRBD1 aligns across 12 bases. Germline CDR1 reads MRHNA; CDR2 reads SNTAGT. Trimming cost V 2 bases and J 4 bases; bases outside gene matches: 1. The CDR3 runs 15 residues. The CDR3, as DNA: TGTGCCAGCAGTGACGGGACAGGGGGCGCAGATACGCAGTATTTT. Its translation is CASSDGTGGADTQYF.

The chain has TRBV6-6 and TRBJ1-3; D not certain. CDR1 and CDR2 (germline): MNHNY, SVGAGI (reference sequence). Trimming left V 7 bases short and J 0 bases short, with 13 bases between. There are 15 residues in the CDR3. CDR3 region: CASTTAHPSGNTIYF. In nucleotides, the CDR3 is TGTGCCAGCACCACAGCCCACCCCTCTGGAAACACCATATATTTT.

The V and J genes are TRBV9 and TRBJ2-3; weak D call: TRBD2 (5 bases). The CDR3 contains 16 residues. Germline V gene sequence: CDR1 SGDLS, CDR2 YYNGEE. Between the trimmed V and J ends, which lost 0 bases and 0 bases, there was a span of 11 bases. CDR3 sequence reads: CASSVGSDPSTDTQYF. DNA of the CDR3: TGTGCCAGCAGCGTAGGTAGCGACCCTAGCACAGATACGCAGTATTTT. Filled out from reference TRBV9 and TRBJ2-3, the complete variable domain reads DSGVTQTPKHLITATGQRVTLRCSPRSGDLSVYWYQQSLDQGLQFLIQYYNGEERAKGNILERFSAQQFPDLHSELNLSSLELGDSALYFCASSVGSDPSTDTQYFGPGTRLTVL.

The V and J genes are TRBV27 and TRBJ1-2; TRBD1 matches 7 bases. The V and J ends lost 7 bases and 4 bases, in that order; junction bases with no gene match: 21. Germline V lookup: CDR1 MNHEY, CDR2 SMNVEV (reference sequence). This CDR3 is built from 18 residues. The CDR3 spells CASTSRSGYRGNFYGYTF. As DNA, the CDR3 is TGTGCCAGCACCTCACGATCAGGGTACAGGGGAAATTTCTATGGCTACACCTTC.

The chain uses TRBV27 and TRBJ1-1; 11 positions agree with TRBD1. With 6 bases clipped from V and 3 bases from J, the junction kept 9 bases outside the gene matches. Germline V gene sequence: CDR1 MNHEY, CDR2 SMNVEV (reference sequence). CDR3 length: 16 amino acids. The CDR3 DNA sequence: TGTGCCAGCAGGCGGGACAGGGGGGGATTGTACACTGAAGCTTTCTTT. Translation gives CASRRDRGGLYTEAFF.